The 26 T cell receptor beta chains reported below all come from one sample, sequenced in a study of cytomegalovirus exposure and HLA in healthy donors. Using immunoSEQ multiplex PCR, the repertoire was profiled, and TCRdb retains in-frame clones only, with some absent. The data hold tens of thousands of clones, with approximately 90% observed a single time. The source material was PBMCs. The receptors shown here come from a woman aged 18-35 years in good health and CMV-seropositive.

This clone was recorded only once. The CDR3 region is CASSGTPRDTGELFF. CDR3 sequence (DNA): TGTGCCAGCAGTGGTACGCCGAGGGACACCGGGGAGCTGTTTTTT. V is TRBV2 and J is TRBJ2-2, with D possibly being TRBD2 (5 bases). The V gene's germline CDR1 is SNHLY and CDR2 FYNNEI. With 4 bases removed from V and 3 bases from J, the gap between germline ends came to 12 bases. The CDR3 is 15 amino acids.

Here the CDR3 reads CSVDRQVNTEAFF. As DNA, the CDR3 is TGCAGCGTTGACAGGCAGGTGAACACTGAAGCTTTCTTT. The chain uses TRBV29-1 and TRBJ1-1; D gene ambiguous. Trimming took off 3 bases at V and 0 bases at J, with 8 bases between the two ends. Germline CDR1 reads SQVTM; CDR2 reads ANQGSEA. CDR3 size: 13 residues.

The rearrangement links TRBV9 to TRBJ2-1, with 11 bases aligning to TRBD1. Germline V CDR1 and CDR2: SGDLS, YYNGEE. This CDR3 region has 15 residues. The trim removed 0 bases at V and 7 bases at J, leaving 3 bases unmatched. CDR3 sequence reads: CASSVEGQGANEQFF. Written as DNA, the CDR3 is TGTGCCAGCAGCGTAGAAGGACAGGGGGCTAATGAGCAGTTCTTC.

V usage is TRBV19 and J usage is TRBJ1-2, with 8 bases identical to TRBD1. The CDR3 is 16 residues long. Trimming cost V 5 bases and J 4 bases; bases outside gene matches: 12. The germline V gene has CDR1 LNHDA and CDR2 SQIVND (reference sequence). The CDR3 spells CASSLTGGISIYGYTF. The CDR3 DNA is TGTGCCAGTAGTTTAACAGGGGGGATCTCAATCTATGGCTACACCTTC.

This sequence joins TRBV18 and TRBJ1-1, with TRBD1 matching over 7 bases. The CDR3 loop spans 17 amino acids. Germline V gives CDR1 KGHSH, CDR2 LQKENI. The V segment lost 3 bases and the J segment 4 bases; nucleotides outside the gene matches: 14. This chain's CDR3 is CASSPRWTSQGGTEAFF. The CDR3 DNA is TGTGCCAGCTCACCCCGATGGACGTCGCAGGGGGGCACTGAAGCTTTCTTT. Looking up the rest from reference TRBV18 and TRBJ1-1 gives the full variable domain: NAGVMQNPRHLVRRRGQEARLRCSPMKGHSHVYWYRQLPEEGLKFMVYLQKENIIDESGMPKERFSAEFPKEGPSILRIQQVVRGDSAAYFCASSPRWTSQGGTEAFFGQGTRLTVV.

The genes are TRBV28 and TRBJ1-4, with 9 bases lining up with TRBD1. Trimming at V came to 0 bases and at J to 7 bases, leaving 3 bases not matched to a gene. Germline CDR1 MDHEN, CDR2 SYDVKM. The CDR3 contains 15 residues. CDR3 sequence reads: CASSLWGQGSEKLFF. CDR3 in DNA: TGTGCCAGCAGTTTATGGGGACAGGGTAGTGAAAAACTGTTTTTT.

The chain employs TRBV7-2 and TRBJ2-1, with D perhaps TRBD2 (6 bases). The length of the CDR3 is 15 residues. The V gene's germline CDR1 is SGHTA and CDR2 FQGNSA. The V end lost 5 bases, the J end lost 3 bases, and 14 bases lay between the germline ends. The CDR3 DNA reads TGTGCCAGCAGCCCCGCGGGACGCCACTACAATGAGCAGTTCTTC. The encoded protein is CASSPAGRHYNEQFF.

The rearrangement uses TRBV28 and TRBJ2-7; TRBD1 might be the D (6 bases). Germline CDR1 reads MDHEN; CDR2 reads SYDVKM. Trimming shortened V by 6 bases and J by 0 bases, and 15 bases separated the two germline ends. There are 15 residues in the CDR3. Written as DNA, the CDR3 is TGTGCCAGCAGCGAACGGACAGTTAACTCCTACGAGCAGTACTTC. This translates into CASSERTVNSYEQYF. The variable domain in full, with the rest retrieved from reference TRBV28 and TRBJ2-7, is DVKVTQSSRYLVKRTGEKVFLECVQDMDHENMFWYRQDPGLGLRLIYFSYDVKMKEKGDIPEGYSVSREKKERFSLILESASTNQTSMYLCASSERTVNSYEQYFGPGTRLTVT.

This clone was counted once. Written as DNA, the CDR3 is TGTGCCAGCAGTTACGGCCTAGCGGTATTCAATGAGCAGTTCTTC. It specifies CASSYGLAVFNEQFF. The rearrangement joins TRBV6-5 to TRBJ2-1; 7 nucleotides line up with TRBD2. The CDR3 runs to 15 residues. From germline, CDR1 is MNHEY and CDR2 SVGAGI. V was clipped by 2 bases and J by 6 bases; unmatched bases: 7.

The chain employs TRBV19 and TRBJ2-1; D unresolved. The germline V gene encodes CDR1 LNHDA and CDR2 SQIVND (reference sequence). Trimming took 7 bases from V and 0 from J, leaving 10 bases between them. This CDR3 is 14 amino acids long. The CDR3 reads CASKSSSSYNEQFF. The CDR3 DNA reads as TGTGCCAGTAAGTCGTCCAGCTCCTACAATGAGCAGTTCTTC.

This chain links TRBV27 with TRBJ2-7; 8 bases fit TRBD1. The CDR3 is 13 residues long. Germline CDR1 is MNHEY and CDR2 is SMNVEV (reference sequence). V lost 6 bases to trimming and J lost 3 bases; unmatched junction nucleotides: 4. DNA for the CDR3: TGTGCCAGCAGACTCGACAGGGGCTACGAGCAGTACTTC. It translates to CASRLDRGYEQYF.

V gene TRBV6-5 combines with J gene TRBJ2-7; 14 bases align to TRBD2. After removal of 5 bases from V and 3 bases from J, the junction contained 3 bases not matched to a gene. CDR3 size: 15 residues. Germline V CDR1 and CDR2: MNHEY, SVGAGI. Here the CDR3 reads CASSLGTSGGYEQYF. The CDR3 region has the DNA TGTGCCAGCAGTCTTGGGACTAGCGGGGGCTACGAGCAGTACTTC.

The J gene is TRBJ2-7, the V gene TRBV27; 7 nucleotides line up with TRBD2. The CDR3 totals 13 residues. Per germline, CDR1 MNHEY and CDR2 SMNVEV (reference sequence). The J segment lost 4 bases and the V segment lost 10 bases, leaving 10 bases of the junction unmatched. The CDR3 protein is CATRAGTLYEQYF. The CDR3, as DNA: TGTGCCACCCGAGCGGGAACTCTGTACGAGCAGTACTTC.

This rearrangement joins TRBV18 to TRBJ1-5; 8 positions match TRBD1. Germline trimming cut 5 bases from V and 4 bases from J; bases unmatched to any gene: 7. Germline CDR1 KGHSH, CDR2 LQKENI. This CDR3 spans 15 amino acids. Written as DNA, the CDR3 is TGTGCCAGCTCATTGGACAGGGCGCCGAATCAGCCCCAGCATTTT. Its translation: CASSLDRAPNQPQHF.

This sequence joins TRBV4-1 and TRBJ2-1, with D perhaps matching TRBD2 (6 bases). Germline V gives CDR1 MGHRA, CDR2 YSYEKL. The V end lost 1 base, the J end lost 6 bases, and 10 bases lay between the germline ends. The CDR3 totals 14 residues. The CDR3 DNA reads TGCGCCAGCAGCCAAGTAGGGGAGGTCAATGAGCAGTTCTTC. Protein product: CASSQVGEVNEQFF.

The V gene is TRBV19, the J gene TRBJ2-7; 7 bases match TRBD1. Germline-derived CDR1 and CDR2 are LNHDA and SQIVND (reference sequence). Unmatched junction bases numbered 7, after V lost 6 bases and J lost 2 bases. CDR3 length: 14 residues. CDR3 protein: CASSDPGQTYEQYF. Written as DNA, the CDR3 is TGTGCCAGTAGCGATCCGGGACAGACCTACGAGCAGTACTTC.

A word on this clone: One end of the junction varies from germline; a read error may be responsible. CDR3: CASSPGGSQTLSYNEQLF. CDR3 sequence (DNA): TGTGCCAGCAGCCCAGGCGGGAGTCAAACCCTCTCCTACAATGAGCAGCTCTTC. The J gene is TRBJ2-1, the V gene TRBV27; 7 nucleotides align to TRBD2. Germline loops: CDR1 MNHEY, CDR2 SMNVEV (reference sequence). This CDR3 is built from 18 residues.

The V gene is TRBV2, the J gene TRBJ1-5, with 8 bases matching TRBD1. Losses at the gene ends were 8 bases for V and 4 bases for J; bases not matched to a gene: 7. CDR3 length: 14 residues. In germline, CDR1 is SNHLY, CDR2 FYNNEI. The CDR3 loop is CASRDRGQNQPQHF. The CDR3 bases are TGTGCCAGCCGAGACAGGGGTCAAAATCAGCCCCAGCATTTT.

The rearrangement links TRBV4-2 to TRBJ2-2; possibly TRBD2 for D (7 bases). The CDR3 loop spans 15 amino acids. With 0 bases removed from V and 6 bases from J, the gap between germline ends came to 11 bases. Germline loops: CDR1 LGHNA, CDR2 YNFKEQ. The CDR3 DNA is TGTGCCAGCAGCCAAGATCCGGGGGGCTCCGGGGAGCTGTTTTTT. Protein product: CASSQDPGGSGELFF.

V and J are TRBV14 and TRBJ2-1, with 12 bases that match TRBD2. The CDR3 has 16 amino acids. The germline V gene has CDR1 SGHDN and CDR2 FVKESK. With V trimmed by 0 bases and J by 6 bases, 3 bases remained unmatched. As DNA, the CDR3 is TGTGCCAGCAGCCAAGAACTAGCGGGAGGACGCAATGAGCAGTTCTTC. Amino acid sequence: CASSQELAGGRNEQFF. Drawing the rest from reference TRBV14 and TRBJ2-1, the complete variable domain is EAGVTQFPSHSVIEKGQTVTLRCDPISGHDNLYWYRRVMGKEIKFLLHFVKESKQDESGMPNNRFLAERTGGTYSTLKVQPAELEDSGVYFCASSQELAGGRNEQFFGPGTRLTVL.

The chain employs TRBV23-1 and TRBJ2-3; 7 bases are a match to TRBD1. Being an ORF, TRBV23-1 has a function that is uncertain. The trim removed 8 bases at V and 5 bases at J, leaving 13 bases unmatched. The CDR3 spans 15 residues. CDR3 region: CASGEERGQGDTQYF. Written as DNA, the CDR3 is TGCGCCAGCGGAGAGGAGAGGGGGCAGGGAGATACGCAGTATTTT.

The chain uses TRBV7-2 and TRBJ2-7; 9 bases line up with TRBD2. The CDR3 contains 16 residues. V shed 4 bases and J 7 bases; nucleotides not matched to a gene: 14. The germline V gene has CDR1 SGHTA and CDR2 FQGNSA. The CDR3 coding sequence is TGTGCCAGCAGCTCTGGGACTAGCCAACTCAGGGGGGAGCAGTACTTC. Residues: CASSSGTSQLRGEQYF.

This CDR3 reads CASSQGKAFEQFF. CDR3 DNA sequence: TGTGCCAGCAGTCAGGGGAAGGCGTTTGAGCAGTTCTTC. The chain combines TRBV6-5 with TRBJ2-1; D may be TRBD1 (6 bases). The CDR3 is made up of 13 amino acids. Trimming took off 5 bases at V and 9 bases at J, with 14 bases between the two ends. Germline assignment: CDR1 MNHEY and CDR2 SVGAGI.

The rearrangement joins TRBV2 to TRBJ2-2, with TRBD2 as a possible D gene (6 bases). Germline CDR1 SNHLY, CDR2 FYNNEI. Trimming removed 8 bases at V and 4 bases at J, with 14 bases between. The CDR3 has 14 amino acids. CDR3 in amino acids: CASLPTSVTGELFF. The CDR3 coding sequence is TGTGCCAGCCTACCGACTAGTGTCACCGGGGAGCTGTTTTTT. Full variable domain (rest looked up from reference TRBV2 and TRBJ2-2): EPEVTQTPSHQVTQMGQEVILRCVPISNHLYFYWYRQILGQKVEFLVSFYNNEISEKSEIFDDQFSVERPDGSNFTLKIRSTKLEDSAMYFCASLPTSVTGELFFGEGSRLTVL.

The gene calls are TRBV5-4 and TRBJ2-7; maybe TRBD1 (5 bases). V dropped 4 bases and J dropped 2 bases, with 19 bases sitting between them. The germline V gene has CDR1 SGHNT and CDR2 YYREEE (reference sequence). The CDR3 consists of 16 residues. The CDR3 bases are TGTGCCAGCAGCCCCCAAGCCGGGCAGGGCGCCTACGAGCAGTACTTC. This codes for CASSPQAGQGAYEQYF.

This chain joins TRBV7-8 and TRBJ2-7; TRBD1 aligns across 7 bases. The germline V gene has CDR1 SGHVS and CDR2 FQNEAQ. There are 16 residues in the CDR3. V gave up 0 bases and J gave up 6 bases; unmatched junction bases: 11. The CDR3 is CASSLAGQAPGAEQYF. Written as DNA, the CDR3 is TGTGCCAGCAGCTTAGCCGGACAGGCCCCCGGCGCCGAGCAGTACTTC. The full variable domain, completed using reference TRBV7-8 and TRBJ2-7, is GAGVSQSPRYKVAKRGQDVALRCDPISGHVSLFWYQQALGQGPEFLTYFQNEAQLDKSGLPSDRFFAERPEGSVSTLKIQRTQQEDSAVYLCASSLAGQAPGAEQYFGPGTRLTVT.